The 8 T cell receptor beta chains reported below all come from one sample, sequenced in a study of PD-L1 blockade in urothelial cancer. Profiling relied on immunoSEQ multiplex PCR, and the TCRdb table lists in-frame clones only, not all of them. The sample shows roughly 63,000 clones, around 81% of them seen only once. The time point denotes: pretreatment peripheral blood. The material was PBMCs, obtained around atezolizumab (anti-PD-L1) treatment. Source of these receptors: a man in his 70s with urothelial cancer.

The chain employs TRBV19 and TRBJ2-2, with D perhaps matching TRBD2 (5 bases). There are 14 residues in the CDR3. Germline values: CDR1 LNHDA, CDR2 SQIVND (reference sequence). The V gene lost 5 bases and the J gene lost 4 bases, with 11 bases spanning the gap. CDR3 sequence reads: CASSPGILTGELFF. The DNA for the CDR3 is TGTGCCAGTAGTCCCGGGATCCTCACCGGGGAGCTGTTTTTT.

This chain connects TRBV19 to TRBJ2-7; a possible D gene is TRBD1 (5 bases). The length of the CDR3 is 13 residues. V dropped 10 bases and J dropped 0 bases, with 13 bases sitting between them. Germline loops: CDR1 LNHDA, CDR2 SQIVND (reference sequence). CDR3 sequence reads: CATHRQGSYEQYF. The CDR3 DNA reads TGTGCCACCCATCGGCAGGGCTCCTACGAGCAGTACTTC.

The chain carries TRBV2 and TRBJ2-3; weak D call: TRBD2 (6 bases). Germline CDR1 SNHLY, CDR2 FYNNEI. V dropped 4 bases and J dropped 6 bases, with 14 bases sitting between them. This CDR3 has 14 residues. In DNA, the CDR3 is TGTGCCAGCAGTGGTGGGGACTTCCATGATACGCAGTATTTT. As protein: CASSGGDFHDTQYF.

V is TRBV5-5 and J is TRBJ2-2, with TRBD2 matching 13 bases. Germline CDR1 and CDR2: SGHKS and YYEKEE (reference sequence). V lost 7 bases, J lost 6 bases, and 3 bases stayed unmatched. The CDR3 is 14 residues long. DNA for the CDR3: TGTGCCAGCCGGACTAGCGGGAGAGCCGGGGAGCTGTTTTTT. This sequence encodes CASRTSGRAGELFF.

CDR3 bases: TGTGCCAGCAGCCGCCTTACAGACTATGGCTACACCTTC. Its translation is CASSRLTDYGYTF. The rearrangement links TRBV14 to TRBJ1-2, with D hard to call. CDR3 length equals 13 residues. The germline CDR1 and CDR2 sequences are SGHDN and FVKESK. The V and J ends lost 4 bases and 3 bases respectively, with 9 bases between them.

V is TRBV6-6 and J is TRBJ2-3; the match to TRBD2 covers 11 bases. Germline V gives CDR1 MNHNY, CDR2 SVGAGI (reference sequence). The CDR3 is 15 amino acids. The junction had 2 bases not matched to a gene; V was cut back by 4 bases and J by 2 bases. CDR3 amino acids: CASSSGLADTDTQYF. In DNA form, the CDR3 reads TGTGCCAGCAGTTCGGGACTAGCGGACACAGATACGCAGTATTTT.

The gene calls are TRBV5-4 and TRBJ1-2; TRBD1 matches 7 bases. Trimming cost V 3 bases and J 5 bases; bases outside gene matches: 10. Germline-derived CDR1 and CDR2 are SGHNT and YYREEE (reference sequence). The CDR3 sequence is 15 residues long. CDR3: CASSWEPGQSYGYTF. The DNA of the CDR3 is TGTGCCAGCAGCTGGGAGCCGGGACAGTCTTATGGCTACACCTTC.

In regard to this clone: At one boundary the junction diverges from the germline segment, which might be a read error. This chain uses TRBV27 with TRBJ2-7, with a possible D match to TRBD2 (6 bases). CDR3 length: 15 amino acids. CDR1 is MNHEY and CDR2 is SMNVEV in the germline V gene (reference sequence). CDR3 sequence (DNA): TGTGCCAGCAGTTTATGGGGATCGGGTGGAGGGCAAATTAAATTC. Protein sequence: CASSLWGSGGGQIKF.